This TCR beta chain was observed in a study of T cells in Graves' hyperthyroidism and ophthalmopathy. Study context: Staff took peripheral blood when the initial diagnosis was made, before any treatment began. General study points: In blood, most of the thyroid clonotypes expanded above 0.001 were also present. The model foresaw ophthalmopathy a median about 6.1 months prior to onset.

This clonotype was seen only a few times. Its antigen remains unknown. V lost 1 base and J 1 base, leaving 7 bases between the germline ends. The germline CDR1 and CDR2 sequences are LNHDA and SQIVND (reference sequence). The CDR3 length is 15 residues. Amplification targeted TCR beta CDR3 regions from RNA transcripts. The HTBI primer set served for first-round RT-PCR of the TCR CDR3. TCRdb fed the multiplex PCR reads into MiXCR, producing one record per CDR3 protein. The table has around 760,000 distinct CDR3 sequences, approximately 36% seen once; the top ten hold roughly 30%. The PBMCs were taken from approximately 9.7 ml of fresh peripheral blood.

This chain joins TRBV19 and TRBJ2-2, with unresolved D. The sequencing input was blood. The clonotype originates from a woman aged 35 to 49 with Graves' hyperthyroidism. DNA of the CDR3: TGTGCCAGTAGTATAGGATTCCGGAACACCGGGGAGCTGTTTTTT. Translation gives CASSIGFRNTGELFF.